A single TCR beta chain is shown here with its context. The source of the sample is a study of blood T cell repertoires in COVID-19. Background on the study: Sites in the United States, Italy and Spain provided acute and convalescent COVID-19 samples. PBMCs, B-cell-depleted T cells, or T cells were the source of the cDNA or gDNA that made up the material.

The authors' processing: It was from reference gene primer amplification that nucleated cell counts were estimated. The repertoire was sequenced with immunoSEQ multiplex PCR; TCRdb's copy has only in-frame clones and lacks some. That table supplies the V and J calls and clone size; D and trimming were determined from the DNA. The sample shows fewer than 70,000 clones, over 80% of them seen only once. CDR3 size: 16 residues. CDR1 and CDR2 (germline): SGHTA, FQGTGA. Trimming removed 0 bases at V and 2 bases at J, with 11 bases between. The chain couples TRBV7-3 to TRBJ1-3; D remains unclear. Sample: peripheral blood. This sequence was found in a human donor in a cohort sampled during active COVID-19. CDR3 sequence reads: CASSLTPTGTGNTIYF. For the CDR3, the DNA is TGTGCCAGCAGCTTAACACCAACGGGGACTGGAAACACCATATATTTT.